This TCR beta chain was observed in a study of blood T cell repertoires in COVID-19. Study summary: Sites in the United States, Italy and Spain provided acute and convalescent COVID-19 samples. PBMCs, B-cell-depleted T cells, or T cells were the source of the cDNA or gDNA that made up the material.

TCRdb's table, derived via immunoSEQ multiplex PCR, lists solely in-frame clones and lacks some. This sample has some 100,000 clones; around 90% occur once, and the top ten carry 7% to 9%. CDR3 size: 16 residues. V shed 1 base, J shed 3 bases, and the junction held 4 bases outside the gene matches. The V gene's germline CDR1 is MNHNS and CDR2 SASEGT. Material for sequencing was peripheral blood. J is TRBJ2-5 and V is TRBV6-1, with 11 bases identical to TRBD2. The origin of this receptor is a human donor in a cohort sampled during active COVID-19. CDR3 sequence reads: CASSEGLAGIEETQYF. The CDR3 nucleotides read TGTGCCAGCAGTGAAGGACTAGCGGGAATTGAAGAGACCCAGTACTTC.